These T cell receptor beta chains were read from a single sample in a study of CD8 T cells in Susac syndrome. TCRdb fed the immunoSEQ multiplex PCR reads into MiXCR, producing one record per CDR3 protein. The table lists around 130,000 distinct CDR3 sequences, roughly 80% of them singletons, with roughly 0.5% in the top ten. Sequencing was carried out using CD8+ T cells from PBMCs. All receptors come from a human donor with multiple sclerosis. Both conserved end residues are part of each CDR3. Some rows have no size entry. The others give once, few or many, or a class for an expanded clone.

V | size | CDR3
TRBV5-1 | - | CASRPWPRSGETQYF
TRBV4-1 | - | CASSQEPGGWEDKKLFF
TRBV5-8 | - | CASSLRLVEQFF
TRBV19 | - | CASSIVAGGSGELFF
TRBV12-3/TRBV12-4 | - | CASTAGSYNEQFF
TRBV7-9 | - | CASSPPGNQPQHF
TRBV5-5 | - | CASSSGQGSNQPQHF
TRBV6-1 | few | CASGWGVYEQYF
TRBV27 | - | CASSLPGSPLHF
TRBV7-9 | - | CATLPGALLYNEQFF
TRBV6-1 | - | CASRIRESTYNEQFF
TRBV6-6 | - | CASSWDSEEQFF
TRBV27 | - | CASSLLGGAPNYGYTF
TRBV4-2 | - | CASSQHRGGNQPQHF
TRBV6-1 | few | CASSESGGNTEAFF
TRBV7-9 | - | CASSLGGQLNQPQHF
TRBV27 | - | CASRQNALNRGYTF
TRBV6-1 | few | CASTPGRDYEQYF
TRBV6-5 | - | CASSYSSEGYNEQFF
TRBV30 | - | CAWTGPAGVSAFF
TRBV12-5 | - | CASGFIPLAGGPGNEQFF
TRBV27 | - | CASTNYTEAFF
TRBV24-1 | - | CATGQGSHGELFF
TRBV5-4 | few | CASSQRGANTDTQYF
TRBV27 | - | CASSRGGDGYTF
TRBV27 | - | CASSWNRGNQPQHF
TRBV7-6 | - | CASRKGALRAKNIQYF
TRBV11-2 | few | CASSPQTGSNQPQHF
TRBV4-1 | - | CASSFSLAGNQPQHF
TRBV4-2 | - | CASSQTTRENTEAFF
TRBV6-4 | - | CASSKETQYF
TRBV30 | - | CAWSIAGVGDEQFF
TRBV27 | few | CASSSSGDYYEQYF
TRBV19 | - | CASSPLYTDTQYF
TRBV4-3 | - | CASSQDIREGGEQFF
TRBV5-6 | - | CASSRGLGGYTIYF
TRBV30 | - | CAWSARGRIEAFF
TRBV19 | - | CARHGPPNQPQHF
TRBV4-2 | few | CASVGHSTDTQYF
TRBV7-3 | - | CASSPGTGSSTDTQYF
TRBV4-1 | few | CASSPRHLSYEQYF
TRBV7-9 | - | CASRGTGFTEAFF
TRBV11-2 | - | CASSFRPGTGFYNEQFF
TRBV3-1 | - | CASSVHRLQGNNSPLHF
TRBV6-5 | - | CASTGLAGADEQFF
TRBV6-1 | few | CASLTGANTQYF
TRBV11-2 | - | CASSSSREWWGNEQFF
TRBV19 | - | CASKITGNTEAFF
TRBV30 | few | CAWSVDVPSEQYF
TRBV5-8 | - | CASSFPGRFAFF
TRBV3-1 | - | CASSWEGNEQFF
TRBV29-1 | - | CSVSNSRPRDGYTF
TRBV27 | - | CASSFRGFNTEAFF
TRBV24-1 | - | CAIRTEYGYTF
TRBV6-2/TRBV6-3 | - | CASSYYQNKDTEAFF
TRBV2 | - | CASSEAPSGGKTLYGYTF
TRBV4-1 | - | CASSQDVRGGMHGYTF
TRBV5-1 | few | CASSWMGQGREKLFF
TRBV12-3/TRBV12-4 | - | CASSSPTGRTGELFF
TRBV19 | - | CASRPFGQPQHF